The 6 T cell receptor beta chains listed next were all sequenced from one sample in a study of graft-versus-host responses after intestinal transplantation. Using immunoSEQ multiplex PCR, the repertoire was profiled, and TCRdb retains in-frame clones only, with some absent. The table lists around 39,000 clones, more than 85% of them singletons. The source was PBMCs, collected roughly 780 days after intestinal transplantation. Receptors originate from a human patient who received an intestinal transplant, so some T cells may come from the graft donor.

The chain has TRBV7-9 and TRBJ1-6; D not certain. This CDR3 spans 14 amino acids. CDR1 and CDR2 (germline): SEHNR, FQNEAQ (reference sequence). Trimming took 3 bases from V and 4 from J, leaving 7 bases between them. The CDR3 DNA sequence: TGTGCCAGCAGCTTGGACCCGTATAATTCACCCCTCCACTTT. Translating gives CASSLDPYNSPLHF.

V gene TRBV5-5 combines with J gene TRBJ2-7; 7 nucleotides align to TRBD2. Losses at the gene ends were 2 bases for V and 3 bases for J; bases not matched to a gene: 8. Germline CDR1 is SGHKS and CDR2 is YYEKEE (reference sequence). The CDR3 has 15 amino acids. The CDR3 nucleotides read TGTGCCAGCAGCTTTGGCGGACTAGAGGACTACGAGCAGTACTTC. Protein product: CASSFGGLEDYEQYF.

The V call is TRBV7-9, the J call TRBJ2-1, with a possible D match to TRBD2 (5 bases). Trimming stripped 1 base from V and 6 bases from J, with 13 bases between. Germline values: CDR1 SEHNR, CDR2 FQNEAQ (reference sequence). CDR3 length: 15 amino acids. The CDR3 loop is CASSLGVVATNEQFF. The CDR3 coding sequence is TGTGCCAGCAGCTTAGGCGTGGTAGCGACCAATGAGCAGTTCTTC.

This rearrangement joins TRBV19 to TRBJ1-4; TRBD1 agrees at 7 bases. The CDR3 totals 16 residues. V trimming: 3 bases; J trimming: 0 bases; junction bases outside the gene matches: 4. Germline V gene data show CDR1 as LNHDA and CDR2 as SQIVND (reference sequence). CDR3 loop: CASSILGTATNEKLFF. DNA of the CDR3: TGTGCCAGTAGTATTTTGGGGACAGCAACTAATGAAAAACTGTTTTTT.

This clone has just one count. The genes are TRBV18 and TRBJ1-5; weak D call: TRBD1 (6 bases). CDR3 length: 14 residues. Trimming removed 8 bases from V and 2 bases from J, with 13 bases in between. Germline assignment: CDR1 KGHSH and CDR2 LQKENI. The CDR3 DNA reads TGTGCCAGCGCCGAGTACAGGGGCAATCAGCCCCAGCATTTT. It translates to CASAEYRGNQPQHF.

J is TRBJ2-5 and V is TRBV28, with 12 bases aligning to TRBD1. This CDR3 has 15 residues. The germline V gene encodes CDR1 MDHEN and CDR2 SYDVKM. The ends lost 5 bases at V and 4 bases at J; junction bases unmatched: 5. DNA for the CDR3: TGTGCCAGCAGTCCCGGGACAGGGGGCGGAGAGACCCAGTACTTC. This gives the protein CASSPGTGGGETQYF.